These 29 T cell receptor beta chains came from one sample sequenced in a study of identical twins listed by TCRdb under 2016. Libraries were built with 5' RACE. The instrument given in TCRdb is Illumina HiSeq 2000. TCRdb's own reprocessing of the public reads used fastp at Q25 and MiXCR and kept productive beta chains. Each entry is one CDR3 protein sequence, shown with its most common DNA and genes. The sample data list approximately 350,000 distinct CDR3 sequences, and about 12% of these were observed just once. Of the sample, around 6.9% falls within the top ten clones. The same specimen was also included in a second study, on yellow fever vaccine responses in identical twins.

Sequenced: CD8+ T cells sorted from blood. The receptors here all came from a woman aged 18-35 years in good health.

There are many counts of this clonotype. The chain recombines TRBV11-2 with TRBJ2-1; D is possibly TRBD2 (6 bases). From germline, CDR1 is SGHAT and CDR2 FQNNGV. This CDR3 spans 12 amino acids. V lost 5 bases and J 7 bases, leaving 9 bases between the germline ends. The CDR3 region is CASSRLVNEQFF. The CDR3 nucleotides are TGTGCCAGCAGCAGACTAGTTAATGAGCAGTTCTTC.

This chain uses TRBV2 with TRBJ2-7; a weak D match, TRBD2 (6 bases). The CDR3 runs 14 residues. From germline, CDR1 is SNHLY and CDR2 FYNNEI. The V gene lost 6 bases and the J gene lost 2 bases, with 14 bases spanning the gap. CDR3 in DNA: TGTGCCAGCAGCGTGGTTGGGGGGACCTACGAGCAGTACGTC. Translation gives CASSVVGGTYEQYV.

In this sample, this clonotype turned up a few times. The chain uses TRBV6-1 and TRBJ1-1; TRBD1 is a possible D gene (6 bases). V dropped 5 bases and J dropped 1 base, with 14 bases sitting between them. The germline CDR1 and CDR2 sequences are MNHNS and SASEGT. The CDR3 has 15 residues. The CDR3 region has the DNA TGTGCCAGCAGTACCGGGCGGGGGCCGAACACTGAAGCTTTCTTT. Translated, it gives CASSTGRGPNTEAFF.

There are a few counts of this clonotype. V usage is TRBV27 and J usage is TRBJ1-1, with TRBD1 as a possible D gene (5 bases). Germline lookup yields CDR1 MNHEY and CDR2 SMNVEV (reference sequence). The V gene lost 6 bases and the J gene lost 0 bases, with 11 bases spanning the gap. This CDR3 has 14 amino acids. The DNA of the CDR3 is TGTGCCAGCAGCCCGGGACGCCTGAACACTGAAGCTTTCTTT. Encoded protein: CASSPGRLNTEAFF.

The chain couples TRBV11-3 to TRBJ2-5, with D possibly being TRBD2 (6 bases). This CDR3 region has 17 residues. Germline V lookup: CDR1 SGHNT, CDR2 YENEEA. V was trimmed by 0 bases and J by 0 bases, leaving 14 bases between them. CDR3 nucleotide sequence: TGTGCCAGCAGCTTAGATACCGGGACTTTGTACCAAGAGACCCAGTACTTC. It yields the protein CASSLDTGTLYQETQYF. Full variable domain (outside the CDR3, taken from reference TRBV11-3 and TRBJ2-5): EAGVVQSPRYKIIEKKQPVAFWCNPISGHNTLYWYLQNLGQGPELLIRYENEEAVDDSQLPKDRFSAERLKGVDSTLKIQPAELGDSAVYLCASSLDTGTLYQETQYFGPGTRLLVL.

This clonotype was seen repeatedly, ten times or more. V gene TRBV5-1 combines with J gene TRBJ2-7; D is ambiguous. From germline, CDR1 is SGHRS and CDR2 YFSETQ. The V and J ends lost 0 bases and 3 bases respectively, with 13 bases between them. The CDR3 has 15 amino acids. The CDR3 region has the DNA TGCGCCAGCAGCTTGGGTGGACCGACGTACTACGAGCAGTACTTC. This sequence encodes CASSLGGPTYYEQYF. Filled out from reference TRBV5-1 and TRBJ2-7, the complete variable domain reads KAGVTQTPRYLIKTRGQQVTLSCSPISGHRSVSWYQQTPGQGLQFLFEYFSETQRNKGNFPGRFSGRQFSNSRSEMNVSTLELGDSALYLCASSLGGPTYYEQYFGPGTRLTVT.

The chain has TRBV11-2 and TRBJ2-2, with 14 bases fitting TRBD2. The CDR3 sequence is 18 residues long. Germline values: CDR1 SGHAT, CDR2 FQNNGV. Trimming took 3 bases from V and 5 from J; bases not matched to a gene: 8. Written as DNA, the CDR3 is TGTGCCAGCAGCTTCCGGACTAGCGGGGGGCCTCAGACCGGGGAGCTGTTTTTT. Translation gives CASSFRTSGGPQTGELFF. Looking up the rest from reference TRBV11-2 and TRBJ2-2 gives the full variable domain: EAGVAQSPRYKIIEKRQSVAFWCNPISGHATLYWYQQILGQGPKLLIQFQNNGVVDDSQLPKDRFSAERLKGVDSTLKIQPAKLEDSAVYLCASSFRTSGGPQTGELFFGEGSRLTVL.

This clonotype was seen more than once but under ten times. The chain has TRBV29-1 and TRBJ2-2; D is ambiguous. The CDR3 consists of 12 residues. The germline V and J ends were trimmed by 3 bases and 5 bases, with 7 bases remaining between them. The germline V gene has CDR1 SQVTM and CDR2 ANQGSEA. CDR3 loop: CSVDAQTGELFF. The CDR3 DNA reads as TGCAGCGTTGATGCACAGACCGGGGAGCTGTTTTTT.

CDR3 DNA: TGTGCCAGCAGCTCGACAGGGTGGGAGACCCAGTACTTC. This translates into CASSSTGWETQYF. The V and J genes are TRBV12-3 or TRBV12-4 and TRBJ2-5; 7 bases map to TRBD1. V lost 6 bases, J lost 5 bases, and 6 bases stayed unmatched. The CDR3 extends over 13 amino acids.

The CDR3 protein is CASSSFIQPQHF. CDR3 DNA: TGTGCCAGCAGCTCTTTCATTCAGCCCCAGCATTTT. This chain connects TRBV12-3 or TRBV12-4 to TRBJ1-5; D uncertain. CDR3 length equals 12 residues. V was shortened by 6 bases and J by 6 bases, with 9 bases between the two germline ends.

CDR3 amino acids: CASSQDIRGMYGYTF. CDR3 in DNA: TGTGCCAGCAGCCAAGACATCAGGGGAATGTATGGCTACACCTTC. The V gene is TRBV14, the J gene TRBJ1-2, with D maybe TRBD1 (6 bases). This CDR3 contains 15 residues. Germline V gene data show CDR1 as SGHDN and CDR2 as FVKESK. V was shortened by 0 bases and J by 5 bases, with 13 bases between the two germline ends.

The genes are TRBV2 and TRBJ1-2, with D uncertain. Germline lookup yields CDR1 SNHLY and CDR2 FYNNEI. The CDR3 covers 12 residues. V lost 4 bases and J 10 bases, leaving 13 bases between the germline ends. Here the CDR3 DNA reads TGTGCCAGCAGTGGCAACGGCGCCTACTACACCTTC. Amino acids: CASSGNGAYYTF.

The CDR3 DNA follows: TGTGCCACCAGTGAAAGCGACAGGGCTGGCGAGCAGTACGTC. This codes for CATSESDRAGEQYV. This chain joins TRBV15 and TRBJ2-7; TRBD1 matches 7 bases. Trimming at V came to 6 bases and at J to 6 bases, leaving 11 bases not matched to a gene. In germline, CDR1 is LNHNV, CDR2 YYDKDF (reference sequence). The CDR3 is 14 amino acids.

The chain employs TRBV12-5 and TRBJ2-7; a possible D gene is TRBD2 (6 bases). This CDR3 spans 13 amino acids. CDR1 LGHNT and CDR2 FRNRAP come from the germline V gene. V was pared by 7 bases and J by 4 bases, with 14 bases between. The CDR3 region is CASALTSLYEQYF. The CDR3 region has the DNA TGTGCTAGTGCCCTGACTAGTCTATACGAGCAGTACTTC.

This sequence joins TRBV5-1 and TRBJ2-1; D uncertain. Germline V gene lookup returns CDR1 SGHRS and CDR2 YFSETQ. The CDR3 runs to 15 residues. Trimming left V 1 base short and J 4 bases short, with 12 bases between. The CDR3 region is CASSLSWDPYNEQFF. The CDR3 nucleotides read TGCGCCAGCAGCTTGAGCTGGGATCCTTACAATGAGCAGTTCTTC.

In DNA form, the CDR3 reads TGCGCCAGCAGCCAAGGGTTAGCGGGGGGGCCCGGGGAGCTGTTTTTT. Its translation: CASSQGLAGGPGELFF. The chain is built from TRBV4-1 and TRBJ2-2; 11 nucleotides match TRBD2. The CDR3 length is 16 residues. V shed 1 base, J shed 6 bases, and the junction held 4 bases outside the gene matches. Per the germline V gene, CDR1 is MGHRA and CDR2 is YSYEKL.

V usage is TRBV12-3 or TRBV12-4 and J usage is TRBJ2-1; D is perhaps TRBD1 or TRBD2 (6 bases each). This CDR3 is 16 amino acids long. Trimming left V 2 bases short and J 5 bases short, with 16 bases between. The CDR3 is CASSLMSGGRNNEQFF. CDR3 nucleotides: TGTGCCAGCAGTTTAATGTCCGGGGGCCGAAACAATGAGCAGTTCTTC.

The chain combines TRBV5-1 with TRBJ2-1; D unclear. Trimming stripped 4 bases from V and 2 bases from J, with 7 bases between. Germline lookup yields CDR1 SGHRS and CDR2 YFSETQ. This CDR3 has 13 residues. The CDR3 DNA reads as TGCGCCAGCAGCCCAGCGACCTACAATGAGCAGTTCTTC. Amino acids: CASSPATYNEQFF.

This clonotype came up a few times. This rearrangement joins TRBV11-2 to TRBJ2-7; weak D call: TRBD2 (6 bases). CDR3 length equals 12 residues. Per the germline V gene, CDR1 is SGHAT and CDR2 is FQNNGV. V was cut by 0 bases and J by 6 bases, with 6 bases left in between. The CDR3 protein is CASSLEGGEQYF. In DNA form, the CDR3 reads TGTGCCAGCAGCTTAGAGGGGGGCGAGCAGTACTTC.

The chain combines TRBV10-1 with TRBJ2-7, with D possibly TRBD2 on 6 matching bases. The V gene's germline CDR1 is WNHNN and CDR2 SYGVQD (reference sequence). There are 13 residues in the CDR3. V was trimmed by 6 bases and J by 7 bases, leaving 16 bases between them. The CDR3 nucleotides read TGCGCCAGCAGCCCAGGCGGGAACAGAGAGCAGTACGTC. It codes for CASSPGGNREQYV.

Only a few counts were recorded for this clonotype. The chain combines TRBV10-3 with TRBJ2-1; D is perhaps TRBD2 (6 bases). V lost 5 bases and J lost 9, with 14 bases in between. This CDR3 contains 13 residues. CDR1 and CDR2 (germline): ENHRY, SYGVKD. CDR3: CAISLGGRSEQFF. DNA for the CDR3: TGTGCCATCAGTCTGGGAGGCCGATCTGAGCAGTTCTTC.

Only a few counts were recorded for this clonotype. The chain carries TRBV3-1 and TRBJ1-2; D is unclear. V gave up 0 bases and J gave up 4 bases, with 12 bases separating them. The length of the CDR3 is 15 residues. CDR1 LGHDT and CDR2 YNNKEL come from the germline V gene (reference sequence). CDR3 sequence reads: CASSQDRGSFYGYTF. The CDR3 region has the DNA TGTGCCAGCAGCCAAGATCGAGGCAGCTTCTATGGCTACACCTTC.

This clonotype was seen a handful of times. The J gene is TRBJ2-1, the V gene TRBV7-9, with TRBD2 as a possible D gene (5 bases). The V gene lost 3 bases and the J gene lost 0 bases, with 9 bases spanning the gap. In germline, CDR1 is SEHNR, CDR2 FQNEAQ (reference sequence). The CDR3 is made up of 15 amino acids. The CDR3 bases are TGTGCCAGCAGCTTGGACGGGATCTCCTACAATGAGCAGTTCTTC. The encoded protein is CASSLDGISYNEQFF. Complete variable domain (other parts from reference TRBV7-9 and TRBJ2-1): DTGVSQNPRHKITKRGQNVTFRCDPISEHNRLYWYRQTLGQGPEFLTYFQNEAQLEKSRLLSDRFSAERPKGSFSTLEIQRTEQGDSAMYLCASSLDGISYNEQFFGPGTRLTVL.

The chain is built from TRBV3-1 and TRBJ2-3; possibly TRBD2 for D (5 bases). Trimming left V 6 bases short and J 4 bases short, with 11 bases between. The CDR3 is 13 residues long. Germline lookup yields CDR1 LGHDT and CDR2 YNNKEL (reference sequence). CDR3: CASRASSPDTQYF. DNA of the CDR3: TGTGCCAGCAGGGCTAGCAGCCCAGATACGCAGTATTTT.

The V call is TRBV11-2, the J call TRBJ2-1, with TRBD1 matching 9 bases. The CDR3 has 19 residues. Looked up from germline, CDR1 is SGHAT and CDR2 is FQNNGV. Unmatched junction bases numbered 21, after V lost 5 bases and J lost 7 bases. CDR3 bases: TGTGCCAGCAGCCGGGGACAGGGCTTAAGTGGGGCTAAATTGAATGAGCAGTTCTTC. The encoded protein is CASSRGQGLSGAKLNEQFF.

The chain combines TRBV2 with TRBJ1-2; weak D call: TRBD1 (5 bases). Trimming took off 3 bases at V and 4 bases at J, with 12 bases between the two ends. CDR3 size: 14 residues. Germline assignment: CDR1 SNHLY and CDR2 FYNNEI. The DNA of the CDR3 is TGTGCCAGCAGTGAGCGGGGGATGGCCTATGGCTACACCTTC. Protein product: CASSERGMAYGYTF.

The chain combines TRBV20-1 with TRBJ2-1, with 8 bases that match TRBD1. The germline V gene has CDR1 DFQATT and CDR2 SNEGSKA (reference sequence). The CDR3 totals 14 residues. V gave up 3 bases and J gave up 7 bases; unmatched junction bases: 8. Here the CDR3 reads CSASGQGAGNEQFF. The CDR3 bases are TGCAGTGCTAGCGGCCAGGGGGCGGGGAATGAGCAGTTCTTC.

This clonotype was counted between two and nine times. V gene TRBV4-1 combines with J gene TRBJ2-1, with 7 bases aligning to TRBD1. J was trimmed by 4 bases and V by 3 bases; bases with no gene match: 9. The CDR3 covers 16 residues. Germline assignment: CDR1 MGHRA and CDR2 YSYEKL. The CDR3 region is CASSHLGQTIYNEQFF. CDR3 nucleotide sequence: TGCGCCAGCAGCCACCTGGGACAGACAATTTACAATGAGCAGTTCTTC.

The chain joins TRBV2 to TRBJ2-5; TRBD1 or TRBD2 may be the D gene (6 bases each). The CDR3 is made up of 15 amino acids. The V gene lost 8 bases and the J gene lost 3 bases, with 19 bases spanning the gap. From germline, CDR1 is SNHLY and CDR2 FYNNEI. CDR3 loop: CASEWGATDKETQYF. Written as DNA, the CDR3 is TGTGCCAGCGAATGGGGGGCGACGGATAAAGAGACCCAGTACTTC.